This T cell receptor (beta chain) emerged from a study of T-cell reconstitution after alpha-beta-depleted transplantation in children listed by TCRdb under 2016. About the study as a whole: The study quantitatively tracked T-cell immune reconstitution after TCRalphabeta/CD19-depleted allogeneic hematopoietic cell transplantation in children using TCR repertoire profiling. General findings and caveats noted by the study authors: Hyperexpanded clone frequencies declined over subsequent months; after one year, T-cell counts and TCRbeta diversity were mostly attributed to newly produced T cells. In some patients, the high TCRbeta diversity seen at day 60 was put down to recipient T cells and intrathymic progenitors that had survived conditioning. Apparently early alphabetaT-cell count recovery about two months after transplant reportedly relied on only several hundred rapidly expanded clones derived from non-depleted graft cells.

Libraries were prepared through PCR. TCRdb names Illumina HiSeq 2500 as the instrument used. TCR library preparation used molecular barcoding, with unique molecular identifiers applied to normalize quantification of the TCRbeta repertoire. TCRdb's own reprocessing of the public reads used fastp at Q25 and MiXCR and kept productive beta chains. When rows share a CDR3 protein, they turn into one entry using the most common DNA and genes. The sample includes 200,000 or so distinct CDR3 sequences, with 7.5% to 9.5% observed a single time. Of the sample, roughly a third falls within the top ten clones. Turning to this clonotype: It has no known antigen specificity. Base qualities are not recorded, but no much larger clone differs from it by a single base.

This specimen's treatment or condition label, per the study, means: allogeneic hematopoietic cell transplantation with graft depleted of TCRalphabeta T cells and CD19 B cells. Transplant recipients were children who received TCRalphabeta/CD19-depleted allogeneic hematopoietic cell grafts. The sample in question was PBMCs, mostly from graft donor cells, obtained 360 days after TCRalphabeta/CD19-depleted stem cell transplant. The TCR originated in a male patient aged 2 to 10 who had a stem cell transplant for acute myeloid leukemia, so the T cells may come from the graft donor.

The DNA reads as follows: TGCGCCAGCAGCAGATCAACCCAAGAGACCCAGTACTTC. Its product reads: CASSRSTQETQYF. The rearrangement joined TRBV5-1 to TRBJ2-5, with an unclear D gene assignment. The germline ends are 8 bases apart after V is trimmed by 4 bases and J by 1 base. CDR1 is given as SGHRS and CDR2 as YFSETQ, both from the germline V gene. The CDR3 goes from the cysteine to the phenylalanine over 13 residues. This entry keeps only the CDR3 DNA: 39 bases, framed from base 1. With the portions outside the CDR3 filled from the reference TRBV5-1 and TRBJ2-5 genes, the complete variable region becomes KAGVTQTPRYLIKTRGQQVTLSCSPISGHRSVSWYQQTPGQGLQFLFEYFSETQRNKGNFPGRFSGRQFSNSRSEMNVSTLELGDSALYLCASSRSTQETQYFGPGTRLLVL.